Here is one T cell receptor beta chain with its context. This sample is part of a study of cytomegalovirus exposure and HLA in healthy donors. Germline values: CDR1 ENHRY, CDR2 SYGVKD. This CDR3 contains 14 residues. The junction had 3 bases not matched to a gene; V was cut back by 0 bases and J by 7 bases. Using immunoSEQ multiplex PCR, the repertoire was profiled, and TCRdb retains in-frame clones only, with some absent. The data contain about 160,000 clones, about four fifths of them singletons. The chain links TRBV10-3 to TRBJ2-1; 7 bases match TRBD2. The sequencing input was PBMCs. The sequence was collected from a young man in good health and CMV-seropositive. The CDR3 sequence is CAISESNGGNEQFF. The CDR3 bases are TGTGCCATCAGTGAGTCGAACGGGGGGAATGAGCAGTTCTTC.